Following are 14 T cell receptor beta chains from one sample sequenced in a study of OX40 agonist ivuxolimab in advanced cancers. The table came from immunoSEQ multiplex PCR; TCRdb's copy has only in-frame clones and leaves some out. The table has approximately 74,000 clones, approximately 85% seen once. The sequencing used CD4+ or CD8+ T cells sorted from blood, collected in a trial of the OX40 agonist ivuxolimab. The source of these receptors is an adult with an advanced solid tumor such as melanoma, head and neck, liver or kidney cancer.

The chain carries TRBV5-4 and TRBJ2-7; 11 bases agree with TRBD2. This CDR3 region has 15 residues. The J segment lost 7 bases and the V segment lost 4 bases, leaving 10 bases of the junction unmatched. Germline V lookup: CDR1 SGHNT, CDR2 YYREEE (reference sequence). The CDR3 DNA follows: TGTGCCAGCAGCCCCGAACTAGCGGGAGTGGGGGAGCAGTACTTC. It yields the protein CASSPELAGVGEQYF.

The chain couples TRBV19 to TRBJ1-5; possibly TRBD1 for D (6 bases). The germline CDR1 and CDR2 sequences are LNHDA and SQIVND (reference sequence). Trimming cost V 1 base and J 6 bases, with 13 bases left between them. The CDR3 has 15 residues. CDR3 sequence: CASSIGGQSIQPQHF. The CDR3 bases are TGTGCCAGTAGTATAGGGGGGCAGTCCATTCAGCCCCAGCATTTT.

This chain links TRBV19 with TRBJ2-3, with 10 positions matching TRBD1. The ends lost 6 bases at V and 4 bases at J; junction bases unmatched: 10. This CDR3 is built from 16 residues. The germline V gene encodes CDR1 LNHDA and CDR2 SQIVND (reference sequence). The CDR3 nucleotides read TGTGCCAGTAGCCCTGACAGGGGGCAAAAAGCAGATACGCAGTATTTT. This translates into CASSPDRGQKADTQYF.

The V and J genes are TRBV7-2 and TRBJ2-4; possibly TRBD1 or TRBD2 for D (6 bases each). CDR3 length equals 14 residues. V lost 3 bases, J lost 8 bases, and 14 bases lay in between. Germline CDR1 reads SGHTA; CDR2 reads FQGNSA. CDR3 in amino acids: CASSFGGRRDIQYF. In DNA form, the CDR3 reads TGTGCCAGCAGCTTTGGGGGGCGCAGAGACATTCAGTACTTC. The variable domain in full, with the rest retrieved from reference TRBV7-2 and TRBJ2-4, is GAGVSQSPSNKVTEKGKDVELRCDPISGHTALYWYRQSLGQGLEFLIYFQGNSAPDKSGLPSDRFSAERTGGSVSTLTIQRTQQEDSAVYLCASSFGGRRDIQYFGAGTRLSVL.

The rearrangement links TRBV27 to TRBJ2-7, with D possibly TRBD1 on 6 matching bases. Germline CDR1 and CDR2: MNHEY and SMNVEV (reference sequence). V lost 8 bases and J 3 bases, leaving 14 bases between the germline ends. The CDR3 has 13 amino acids. The CDR3 DNA sequence: TGTGCCAGCTCACAGGGTCGGATCTACGAGCAGTACTTC. It specifies CASSQGRIYEQYF.

The genes are TRBV5-1 and TRBJ1-1; tentative D call: TRBD1 (5 bases). Trimming took 6 bases from V and 3 from J, leaving 15 bases between them. Germline loops: CDR1 SGHRS, CDR2 YFSETQ. This CDR3 is built from 14 residues. CDR3 sequence: CASTRDGAYTEAFF. The CDR3 DNA reads as TGCGCCAGCACCCGGGACGGCGCTTACACTGAAGCTTTCTTT.

The CDR3 is CAWSPGQGAKNIQYF. CDR3 bases: TGTGCCTGGAGTCCAGGACAGGGGGCCAAAAACATTCAGTACTTC. The rearrangement links TRBV30 to TRBJ2-4; 9 nucleotides agree with TRBD1. This CDR3 is built from 15 residues. V was pared by 2 bases and J by 1 base, with 3 bases of the junction left unmatched. Germline values: CDR1 GTSNPN, CDR2 SVGIG (reference sequence).

The CDR3: CASTVFGGMNTEAFF. In DNA form, the CDR3 reads TGTGCCAGCACGGTATTTGGGGGTATGAACACTGAAGCTTTCTTT. V gene TRBV2 combines with J gene TRBJ1-1; a weak D match, TRBD1 (5 bases). There are 15 residues in the CDR3. Per germline, CDR1 SNHLY and CDR2 FYNNEI. Trimming cost V 7 bases and J 0 bases, with 15 bases left between them.

The J gene is TRBJ2-1, the V gene TRBV7-2; 7 bases match TRBD2. With V trimmed by 4 bases and J by 10 bases, 13 bases remained unmatched. Germline lookup yields CDR1 SGHTA and CDR2 FQGNSA. The CDR3 totals 15 residues. DNA of the CDR3: TGTGCCAGCAGCTCGTATGGGCGGGGGACGGGGGAGCAGTTCTTC. Translated: CASSSYGRGTGEQFF.

CDR3 DNA sequence: TGCGCCAGCAGCGGCAGTGTAATGAACACTGAAGCTTTCTTT. It translates to CASSGSVMNTEAFF. This chain joins TRBV5-1 and TRBJ1-1; D unclear. Germline loops: CDR1 SGHRS, CDR2 YFSETQ. The CDR3 is made up of 14 amino acids. Trimming pared 4 bases from V and 0 bases from J, leaving 10 bases between. The full variable domain, completed using reference TRBV5-1 and TRBJ1-1, is KAGVTQTPRYLIKTRGQQVTLSCSPISGHRSVSWYQQTPGQGLQFLFEYFSETQRNKGNFPGRFSGRQFSNSRSEMNVSTLELGDSALYLCASSGSVMNTEAFFGQGTRLTVV.

This rearrangement joins TRBV11-2 to TRBJ1-6, with 7 bases fitting TRBD1. V lost 5 bases, J lost 12 bases, and 10 bases stayed unmatched. There are 14 residues in the CDR3. The germline V gene has CDR1 SGHAT and CDR2 FQNNGV. This CDR3 reads CASSASGTVLPLHF. The CDR3 nucleotides read TGTGCCAGCAGCGCATCCGGGACAGTTCTACCCCTCCACTTT.

The chain joins TRBV4-3 to TRBJ1-1, with 7 nucleotides matching TRBD1. V lost 4 bases to trimming and J lost 1 base; unmatched junction nucleotides: 3. CDR1 is LGHNA, CDR2 YSLEER, per germline. The CDR3 consists of 14 residues. The CDR3 DNA reads TGCGCCAGCAGCCCGGGACAGCAGAACACTGAAGCTTTCTTT. As protein: CASSPGQQNTEAFF.

The V call is TRBV5-1, the J call TRBJ1-1, with TRBD1 identical over 7 bases. The CDR3 covers 16 residues. Germline V gene sequence: CDR1 SGHRS, CDR2 YFSETQ. The V segment lost 1 base and the J segment 1 base; nucleotides outside the gene matches: 7. The CDR3 region has the DNA TGCGCCAGCAGCTTGACCGACAGGGACGAGAACACTGAAGCTTTCTTT. This encodes CASSLTDRDENTEAFF.

The chain has TRBV5-1 and TRBJ2-7; D may be TRBD1 or TRBD2 (6 bases each). The CDR3 loop spans 13 amino acids. Deletions cut 6 bases from V and 6 bases from J, with 16 bases between. In germline, CDR1 is SGHRS, CDR2 YFSETQ. The CDR3 region has the DNA TGCGCCAGCACCTTAGTCGGGGGCGGCGAGCAGTACTTC. Translated, it gives CASTLVGGGEQYF. Combining the CDR3 with reference TRBV5-1 and TRBJ2-7 gives the whole variable domain KAGVTQTPRYLIKTRGQQVTLSCSPISGHRSVSWYQQTPGQGLQFLFEYFSETQRNKGNFPGRFSGRQFSNSRSEMNVSTLELGDSALYLCASTLVGGGEQYFGPGTRLTVT.